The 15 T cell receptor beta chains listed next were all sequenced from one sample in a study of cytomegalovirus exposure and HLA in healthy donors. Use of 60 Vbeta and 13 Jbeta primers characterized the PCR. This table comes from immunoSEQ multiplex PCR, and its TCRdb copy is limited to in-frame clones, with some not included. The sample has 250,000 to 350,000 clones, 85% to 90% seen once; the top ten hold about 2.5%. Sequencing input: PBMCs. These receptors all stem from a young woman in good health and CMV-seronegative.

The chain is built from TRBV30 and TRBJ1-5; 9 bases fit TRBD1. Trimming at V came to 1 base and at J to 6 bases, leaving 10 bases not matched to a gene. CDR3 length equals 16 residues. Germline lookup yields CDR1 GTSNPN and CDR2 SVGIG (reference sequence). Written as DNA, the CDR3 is TGTGCCTGGAGTGACTCCGGGACAGGGATTTTTCAGCCCCAGCATTTT. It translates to CAWSDSGTGIFQPQHF.

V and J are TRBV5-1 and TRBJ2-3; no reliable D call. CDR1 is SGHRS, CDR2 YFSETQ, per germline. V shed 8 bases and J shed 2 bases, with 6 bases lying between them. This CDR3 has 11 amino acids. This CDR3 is CARAFTDTQYF. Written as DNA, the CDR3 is TGCGCCAGAGCGTTCACAGATACGCAGTATTTT. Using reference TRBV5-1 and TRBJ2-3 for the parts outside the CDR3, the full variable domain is KAGVTQTPRYLIKTRGQQVTLSCSPISGHRSVSWYQQTPGQGLQFLFEYFSETQRNKGNFPGRFSGRQFSNSRSEMNVSTLELGDSALYLCARAFTDTQYFGPGTRLTVL.

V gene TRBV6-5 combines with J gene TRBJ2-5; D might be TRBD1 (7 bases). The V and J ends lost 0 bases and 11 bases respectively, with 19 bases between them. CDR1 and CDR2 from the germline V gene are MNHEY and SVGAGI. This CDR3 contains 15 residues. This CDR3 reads CASSYSGAGQREQYF. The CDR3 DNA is TGTGCCAGCAGTTACTCCGGCGCGGGACAGAGGGAGCAGTACTTC.

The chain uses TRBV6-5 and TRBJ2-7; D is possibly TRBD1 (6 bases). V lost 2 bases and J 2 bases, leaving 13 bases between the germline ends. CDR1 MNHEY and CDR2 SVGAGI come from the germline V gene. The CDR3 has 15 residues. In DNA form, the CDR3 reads TGTGCCAGCAGTTACAGCCTGACAGGCCCCTACGAGCAGTACTTC. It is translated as CASSYSLTGPYEQYF.

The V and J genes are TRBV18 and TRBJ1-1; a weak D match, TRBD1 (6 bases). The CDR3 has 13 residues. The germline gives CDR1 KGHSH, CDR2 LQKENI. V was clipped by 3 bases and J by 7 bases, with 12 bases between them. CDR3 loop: CASSPHRQDEAFF. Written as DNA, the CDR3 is TGTGCCAGCTCACCTCACAGACAGGATGAAGCTTTCTTT.

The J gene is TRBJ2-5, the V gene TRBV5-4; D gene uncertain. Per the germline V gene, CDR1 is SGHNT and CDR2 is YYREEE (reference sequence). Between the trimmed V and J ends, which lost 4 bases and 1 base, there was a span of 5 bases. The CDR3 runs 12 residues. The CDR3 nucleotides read TGTGCCAGCAGCCTACCCCAAGAGACCCAGTACTTC. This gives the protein CASSLPQETQYF.

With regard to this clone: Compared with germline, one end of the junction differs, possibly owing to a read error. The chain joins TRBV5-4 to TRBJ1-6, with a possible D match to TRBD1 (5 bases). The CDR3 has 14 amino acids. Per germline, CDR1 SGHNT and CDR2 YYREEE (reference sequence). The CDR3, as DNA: TGTGCCAGCAGTTTGGGACTGGCTGGGTCACCCCTCCACTTT. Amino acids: CASSLGLAGSPLHF.

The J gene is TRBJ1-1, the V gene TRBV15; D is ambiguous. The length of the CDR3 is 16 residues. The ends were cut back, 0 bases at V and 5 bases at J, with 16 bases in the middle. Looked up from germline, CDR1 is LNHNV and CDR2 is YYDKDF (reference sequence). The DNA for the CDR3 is TGTGCCACCAGCAGAGATAGGGTCGGAGGAGGGACTGAAGCTTTCTTT. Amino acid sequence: CATSRDRVGGGTEAFF.

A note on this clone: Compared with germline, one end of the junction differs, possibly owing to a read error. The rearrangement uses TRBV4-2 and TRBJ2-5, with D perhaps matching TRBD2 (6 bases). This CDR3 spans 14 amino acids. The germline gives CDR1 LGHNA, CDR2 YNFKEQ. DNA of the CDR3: TGTGCCAGCAGCCAGAGTCGGCGGGAAGAGACCCGGTACTTC. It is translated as CASSQSRREETRYF.

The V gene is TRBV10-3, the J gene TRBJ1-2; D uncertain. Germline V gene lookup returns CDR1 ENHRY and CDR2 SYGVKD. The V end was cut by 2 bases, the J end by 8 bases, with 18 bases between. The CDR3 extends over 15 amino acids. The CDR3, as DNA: TGTGCCATCAGTGAGAGTTCGGTGGGCGGGAGAGGCTACACCTTC. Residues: CAISESSVGGRGYTF.

CDR3 amino acids: CSVGTGYSNQPQHF. The CDR3 DNA is TGCAGCGTTGGGACAGGGTATAGCAATCAGCCCCAGCATTTT. The chain recombines TRBV29-1 with TRBJ1-5, with 8 positions matching TRBD1. Trimming removed 4 bases from V and 0 bases from J; junction bases left unmatched: 2. This CDR3 has 14 amino acids. Germline lookup yields CDR1 SQVTM and CDR2 ANQGSEA. The full variable domain, completed using reference TRBV29-1 and TRBJ1-5, is SAVISQKPSRDICQRGTSLTIQCQVDSQVTMMFWYRQQPGQSLTLIATANQGSEATYESGFVIDKFPISRPNLTFSTLTVSNMSPEDSSIYLCSVGTGYSNQPQHFGDGTRLSIL.

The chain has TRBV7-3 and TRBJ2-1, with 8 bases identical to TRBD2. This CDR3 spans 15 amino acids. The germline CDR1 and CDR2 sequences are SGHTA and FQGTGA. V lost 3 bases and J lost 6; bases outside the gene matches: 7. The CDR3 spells CASSFPGGAGNEQFF. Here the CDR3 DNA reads TGTGCCAGCAGCTTCCCGGGAGGGGCGGGCAATGAGCAGTTCTTC.

CDR3 coding DNA: TGTGCCAGCAGTTACCAACCTAGCGGTAGCACAGATACGCAGTATTTT. Translation: CASSYQPSGSTDTQYF. The chain couples TRBV6-5 to TRBJ2-3; TRBD2 matches at 7 bases. Losses at the gene ends were 2 bases for V and 0 bases for J; bases not matched to a gene: 5. The CDR3 length is 16 residues. Looked up from germline, CDR1 is MNHEY and CDR2 is SVGAGI.

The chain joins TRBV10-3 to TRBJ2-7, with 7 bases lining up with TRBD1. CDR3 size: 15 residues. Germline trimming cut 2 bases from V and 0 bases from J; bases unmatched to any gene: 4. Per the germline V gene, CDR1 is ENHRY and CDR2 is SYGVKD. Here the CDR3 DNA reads TGTGCCATCAGTGAGGGAACAGGGGCCTCCTACGAGCAGTACTTC. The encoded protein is CAISEGTGASYEQYF.

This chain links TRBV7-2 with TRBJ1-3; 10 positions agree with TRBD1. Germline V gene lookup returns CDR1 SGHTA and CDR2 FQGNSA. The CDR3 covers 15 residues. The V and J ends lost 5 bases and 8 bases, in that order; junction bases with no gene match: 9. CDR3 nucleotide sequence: TGTGCCAGCAGCGCAGGACAGGGGGGAGGACACACCATATATTTT. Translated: CASSAGQGGGHTIYF. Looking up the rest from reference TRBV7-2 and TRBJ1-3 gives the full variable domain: GAGVSQSPSNKVTEKGKDVELRCDPISGHTALYWYRQSLGQGLEFLIYFQGNSAPDKSGLPSDRFSAERTGGSVSTLTIQRTQQEDSAVYLCASSAGQGGGHTIYFGEGSWLTVV.